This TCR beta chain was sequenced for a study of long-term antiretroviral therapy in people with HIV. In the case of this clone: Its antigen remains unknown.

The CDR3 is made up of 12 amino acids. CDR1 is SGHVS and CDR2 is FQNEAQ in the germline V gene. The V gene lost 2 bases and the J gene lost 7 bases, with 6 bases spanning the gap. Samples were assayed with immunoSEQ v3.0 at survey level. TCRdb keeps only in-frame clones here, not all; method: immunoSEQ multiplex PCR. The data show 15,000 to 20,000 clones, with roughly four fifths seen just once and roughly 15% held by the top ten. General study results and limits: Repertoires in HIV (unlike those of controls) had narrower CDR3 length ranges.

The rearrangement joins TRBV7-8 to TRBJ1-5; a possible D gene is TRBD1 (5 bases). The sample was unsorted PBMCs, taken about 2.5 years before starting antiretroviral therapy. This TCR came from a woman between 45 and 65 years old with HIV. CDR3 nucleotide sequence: TGTGCCAGCAGCTTATGGGGGCAGCCCCAGCATTTT. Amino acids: CASSLWGQPQHF.